This T cell receptor (beta chain) was obtained from a study of blood T cell repertoires in COVID-19. Study-level background: Some COVID-19 samples were acute and others convalescent; all came from the United States, Italy and Spain. T cells, B-cell-depleted T cells, or PBMCs supplied cDNA or gDNA.

V lost 5 bases to trimming and J lost 2 bases; unmatched junction nucleotides: 5. Germline assignment: CDR1 SGHTA and CDR2 FQGNSA. The CDR3 consists of 14 residues. Assay used: immunoSEQ multiplex PCR; TCRdb lists only in-frame clones, some missing. The sample comprises 300,000 to 400,000 clones, approximately 90% of which are singletons, and less than 1.5% rests with the top ten. All enrollees were about 18 to 95 years old and from about 25 US areas. The study assigned cohorts using participant-reported clinical history. This sequence originates from a woman aged 18-29 years who had recovered from COVID-19. The specimen sequenced was PBMCs or T cells enriched from blood (not recorded which). The chain links TRBV7-2 to TRBJ1-2; 7 bases match TRBD1. The CDR3: CASSGGGLNYGYTF. The CDR3 DNA reads as TGTGCCAGCAGCGGAGGGGGCCTCAACTATGGCTACACCTTC.